Presented here are 15 T cell receptor beta chains from one specimen sequenced in a study of shared clonotypes between healthy human individuals. The assay was immunoSEQ multiplex PCR, and TCRdb's table has in-frame clones only and misses some. Here the sample spans nearly 1 million clones, approximately 80% being singletons. The material sequenced was memory CD4+ T cells sorted from blood. Subset: CD45RA-negative fraction. These receptors were taken from a man in his late teens or twenties in good health.

This chain uses TRBV5-6 with TRBJ1-4, with 9 bases matching TRBD1. Germline loops: CDR1 SGHDT, CDR2 YYEEEE. The CDR3 extends over 16 amino acids. The junction had 8 bases not matched to a gene; V was cut back by 3 bases and J by 5 bases. CDR3 nucleotide sequence: TGTGCCAGCAGCTCGATGGGGACAGGGAAGAATGAAAAACTGTTTTTT. It encodes CASSSMGTGKNEKLFF. Full variable domain (missing parts from reference TRBV5-6 and TRBJ1-4): DAGVTQSPTHLIKTRGQQVTLRCSPKSGHDTVSWYQQALGQGPQFIFQYYEEEERQRGNFPDRFSGHQFPNYSSELNVNALLLGDSALYLCASSSMGTGKNEKLFFGSGTQLSVL.

A single count supports this clone. The V gene is TRBV11-3, the J gene TRBJ2-7, with 8 bases lining up with TRBD1. The germline gives CDR1 SGHNT, CDR2 YENEEA. The CDR3 totals 14 residues. Germline trimming cut 2 bases from V and 2 bases from J; bases unmatched to any gene: 2. The CDR3 nucleotides read TGTGCCAGCAGCTTACAGGGGGCTACCTACGAGCAGTACTTC. It is translated as CASSLQGATYEQYF.

The rearrangement uses TRBV28 and TRBJ2-1; perhaps TRBD1 as D (5 bases). The CDR3 totals 16 residues. The V end lost 3 bases, the J end lost 8 bases, and 20 bases lay between the germline ends. Looked up from germline, CDR1 is MDHEN and CDR2 is SYDVKM. CDR3 sequence reads: CASSFSRGQGGDEQFF. The CDR3 DNA follows: TGTGCCAGCAGTTTCAGTAGGGGTCAGGGTGGCGATGAGCAGTTCTTC.

The chain combines TRBV7-2 with TRBJ2-3; 7 nucleotides line up with TRBD1. Germline V gene sequence: CDR1 SGHTA, CDR2 FQGNSA. The CDR3 covers 15 residues. With 3 bases clipped from V and 1 base from J, the junction kept 4 bases outside the gene matches. The CDR3 loop is CASSFRQGRTDTQYF. CDR3 bases: TGTGCCAGCAGCTTTCGACAGGGCCGCACAGATACGCAGTATTTT.

This clone was detected only once. This chain joins TRBV11-2 and TRBJ1-3, with a weak D call TRBD1 (5 bases). Germline loops: CDR1 SGHAT, CDR2 FQNNGV. The CDR3 runs to 17 residues. V dropped 4 bases and J dropped 0 bases, with 16 bases sitting between them. CDR3 in amino acids: CASSYTIGTSSGNTIYF. The CDR3 nucleotides read TGTGCCAGCAGCTATACAATAGGGACTAGCTCTGGAAACACCATATATTTT.

This clone has only a few counts. The gene calls are TRBV9 and TRBJ2-2; TRBD2 matches at 7 bases. Unmatched junction bases numbered 10, after V lost 0 bases and J lost 8 bases. From germline, CDR1 is SGDLS and CDR2 YYNGEE. The CDR3 contains 16 residues. CDR3 DNA: TGTGCCAGCAGCGTAGGGACTAGAGGGACCCAGGGGGAGCTGTTTTTT. This sequence encodes CASSVGTRGTQGELFF.

V and J are TRBV5-1 and TRBJ2-5; D not resolved. Germline V lookup: CDR1 SGHRS, CDR2 YFSETQ. The CDR3 loop spans 13 amino acids. The germline V and J ends were trimmed by 3 bases and 4 bases, with 10 bases remaining between them. This chain's CDR3 is CASSSSSRETQYF. The CDR3, as DNA: TGCGCCAGCAGCTCAAGCTCCCGAGAGACCCAGTACTTC.

V is TRBV18 and J is TRBJ1-2; no reliable D call. Germline loops: CDR1 KGHSH, CDR2 LQKENI. V lost 0 bases to trimming and J lost 4 bases, with 12 bases between them. The CDR3 is 15 residues long. As DNA, the CDR3 is TGTGCCAGCTCACCACCCCAGGAATATGGCTATGGCTACACCTTC. Amino acid sequence: CASSPPQEYGYGYTF. The full variable domain, its missing parts supplied by reference TRBV18 and TRBJ1-2, is NAGVMQNPRHLVRRRGQEARLRCSPMKGHSHVYWYRQLPEEGLKFMVYLQKENIIDESGMPKERFSAEFPKEGPSILRIQQVVRGDSAAYFCASSPPQEYGYGYTFGSGTRLTVV.

The chain carries TRBV7-8 and TRBJ2-7, with TRBD2 matching 14 bases. With V trimmed by 4 bases and J by 3 bases, 11 bases remained unmatched. The germline gives CDR1 SGHVS, CDR2 FQNEAQ. CDR3 length equals 18 residues. CDR3 region: CASSSRRPGLAGDYEQYF. Written as DNA, the CDR3 is TGTGCCAGCAGCTCCCGCAGACCGGGACTAGCGGGAGACTACGAGCAGTACTTC. Combining the CDR3 with reference TRBV7-8 and TRBJ2-7 gives the whole variable domain GAGVSQSPRYKVAKRGQDVALRCDPISGHVSLFWYQQALGQGPEFLTYFQNEAQLDKSGLPSDRFFAERPEGSVSTLKIQRTQQEDSAVYLCASSSRRPGLAGDYEQYFGPGTRLTVT.

There are a few counts of this clone. DNA of the CDR3: TGTGCCAGCTCCCACGGGAGTCTTCATAGCTCCTATAATTCACCCCTCCACTTT. Amino acids: CASSHGSLHSSYNSPLHF. This chain links TRBV18 with TRBJ1-6; no reliable D call. The CDR3 spans 18 residues. CDR1 is KGHSH, CDR2 LQKENI, per germline. V was clipped by 6 bases and J by 0 bases, with 18 bases between them.

This clone was detected a few times. The chain has TRBV10-3 and TRBJ2-5; 8 bases agree with TRBD2. The V segment lost 6 bases and the J segment 0 bases; nucleotides outside the gene matches: 6. CDR1 and CDR2 from the germline V gene are ENHRY and SYGVKD. The CDR3 is 15 amino acids. Here the CDR3 reads CAISPSGGNQETQYF. In nucleotides, the CDR3 is TGTGCCATCAGCCCTTCGGGGGGGAACCAAGAGACCCAGTACTTC.

The chain links TRBV6-1 to TRBJ1-2; D is unresolved. Per the germline V gene, CDR1 is MNHNS and CDR2 is SASEGT. The V gene lost 6 bases and the J gene lost 10 bases, with 9 bases spanning the gap. There are 10 residues in the CDR3. Here the CDR3 reads CASSSGYYTF. CDR3 in DNA: TGTGCCAGCAGCTCTGGTTACTACACCTTC.

This rearrangement joins TRBV29-1 to TRBJ1-3, with no clear D. This CDR3 has 12 amino acids. Germline V gene sequence: CDR1 SQVTM, CDR2 ANQGSEA. The V and J ends lost 4 bases and 5 bases respectively, with 9 bases between them. This CDR3 reads CSVVAGRNTIYF. In nucleotides, the CDR3 is TGCAGCGTTGTGGCAGGTCGAAACACCATATATTTT.

The chain links TRBV6-6 to TRBJ2-5; weak D call: TRBD1 (5 bases). V dropped 0 bases and J dropped 3 bases, with 11 bases sitting between them. The CDR3 runs to 15 residues. The germline gives CDR1 MNHNY, CDR2 SVGAGI (reference sequence). The CDR3 sequence is CASSYSPRVEETQYF. The CDR3 DNA reads as TGTGCCAGCAGTTACTCTCCCAGGGTAGAAGAGACCCAGTACTTC.

CDR3 coding DNA: TGTGCCAGCAGCCACGGTAGCGGCGAGCAGTACTTC. It codes for CASSHGSGEQYF. This chain connects TRBV6-6 to TRBJ2-7; a weak D match, TRBD2 (6 bases). The V and J ends lost 6 bases and 6 bases respectively, with 12 bases between them. CDR3 length: 12 residues. Germline V gives CDR1 MNHNY, CDR2 SVGAGI (reference sequence).